This T cell receptor beta chain was identified in a study of human T cells and chemical hapten exposure. Overall study results and limits: TCRs at a frequency above 1 in 1000 stayed unchanged with DPC sensitization. Because they had alopecia, donors may respond immunologically unlike healthy people.

In this sample, this clonotype turned up many times. As yet, its antigen is unknown. Time point described: patch test 2, 6 weeks after DPC sensitization. As for treatment: therapeutic diphenylcyclopropenone sensitization with weekly scalp DPC. TCRdb reprocessed the RACE reads via MiXCR and lists one record per CDR3 protein. Counted here are about 84,000 distinct CDR3 sequences, roughly 10% occurring once; the ten biggest clones make up roughly 2.3%. The CDR3 runs to 13 residues. CDR1 and CDR2 (germline): DFQATT, SNEGSKA (reference sequence). Trimming cost V 7 bases and J 7 bases, with 17 bases left between them.

The chain recombines TRBV20-1 with TRBJ2-1; maybe TRBD2 (6 bases). The TCR comes from a woman younger than 45 with alopecia areata. Some clones in this sample may be carry-over from other donors' samples. The starting material was whole blood, obtained in connection with sensitization to the hapten diphenylcyclopropenone (DPC). CDR3 DNA: TGCAGTGGCATGGCGGGACCTTTGAATGAGCAGTTCTTC. Translation: CSGMAGPLNEQFF.